This T cell receptor (beta chain) was sequenced for a study of CD4 T cells in relation to SARS-CoV-2 and coronaviruses. The repertoire was sequenced with immunoSEQ multiplex PCR; TCRdb's copy has only in-frame clones and lacks some. The sample records tens of thousands of clones, about 92% being singletons. Trimming stripped 0 bases from V and 0 bases from J, with 9 bases between. The CDR3 covers 16 residues. Germline-derived CDR1 and CDR2 are SGHRS and YFSETQ. Input material: naive CD4+ T cells from PBMCs. Subset meaning: naive CD4+ T cells isolated by negative enrichment. This rearrangement joins TRBV5-1 to TRBJ2-2; unclear D gene. The clonotype comes from an adult with COVID-19. The CDR3 protein is CASSLEHGPNTGELFF. In DNA, the CDR3 is TGCGCCAGCAGCTTGGAACATGGCCCGAACACCGGGGAGCTGTTTTTT.